This T cell receptor beta chain was sequenced in a study of Ad26.COV2.S vaccination and SARS-CoV-2 variants. A few counts support this clone. Treatment in this sample: around 19 received Ad26.COV2.S at low or high dose, single or two shots; about 5 received placebo; per-sample allocation not given. It was on day 63 after the first vaccine or placebo injection that samples were taken. The shot given was an Ad26 vector that makes Wuhan-strain SARS-CoV-2 spike. Data came from immunoSEQ multiplex PCR; TCRdb stores just in-frame clones and leaves some out. The sample has a few hundred thousand clones, 83% seen once. The ends lost 1 base at V and 7 bases at J; junction bases unmatched: 9. Per germline, CDR1 SGHVS and CDR2 FNYEAQ. The CDR3 is 16 residues long.

The chain carries TRBV7-6 and TRBJ1-4; 7 bases fit TRBD1. Sequences were derived from peripheral blood, sampled in a trial of Ad26.COV2.S vaccine versus placebo. This receptor was taken from a person aged 18-60 years who received the Ad26.COV2.S COVID-19 vaccine or a placebo. The CDR3 sequence: CASSLGTGGGGEKLFF. As DNA, the CDR3 is TGTGCCAGCAGCTTAGGGACAGGTGGGGGAGGTGAAAAACTGTTTTTT. The full variable domain, completed using reference TRBV7-6 and TRBJ1-4, is GAGVSQSPRYKVTKRGQDVALRCDPISGHVSLYWYRQALGQGPEFLTYFNYEAQQDKSGLPNDRFSAERPEGSISTLTIQRTEQRDSAMYRCASSLGTGGGGEKLFFGSGTQLSVL.